This TCR beta chain is from a study of T cell changes during pregnancy in multiple sclerosis (dated by TCRdb to the late 2010s). Study-wide context: Changes in the T cell repertoire over the course of pregnancy were examined in this study in women with multiple sclerosis.

Library method: the immunoSEQ multiplex PCR assay. As stored in TCRdb, this immuneACCESS dataset retains in-frame rearrangements with V and J assigned. A fraction of the clones does not appear; measured against another copy, unresolved V genes explain less than half of the discrepancy, and the remainder lacks a known reason. Recorded for this sample are approximately 90,000 clones; around 90% of them occurred a single time. Clones ranked in the top ten supply approximately 0.99% of the sample. Remarks on this clone: No cognate antigen has been identified for it. No qualities accompany the bases; no much larger clone lies one base away.

The junction carries 5 bases between V and J, which are trimmed by 4 bases and 7 bases respectively. The CDR3 numbers 10 residues from cysteine through phenylalanine. The only DNA kept is the CDR3, 30 bases in frame from the first base. CDR1 is given as MNHEY and CDR2 as SMNVEV, both from the germline V gene (reference sequence). This sequence was found in a female donor with multiple sclerosis, enrolled in a pregnancy study. The sequenced sample was peripheral blood, obtained before pregnancy. The chain is assembled from TRBV27 and TRBJ2-7; matching of 5 bases hints at TRBD1 as the D gene. The DNA sequence is as follows: TGTGCCAGCAGTTCAGGGGAGCAGTACTTC. Protein translation: CASSSGEQYF.